These T cell receptor beta chains were read from a single sample in a study of T-cell memory formation after mild COVID-19. TCRdb passed the 5' RACE reads through MiXCR, listing each CDR3 protein once. The sample includes almost 550,000 distinct CDR3 sequences, 20% seen only once; the top ten take about an eighth. Source material: PBMCs or a T cell subset sorted from them (not recorded which). The receptors derive from an adult woman who had mild COVID-19 (a few samples of this study predate the infection). Cell type and time point are not known. Each CDR3 is given with its conserved first and last residue. The D gene is left open where the match is weak. Clone size is shown for a subset of rows, as once, few, many or a class of expanded clone.

- 16 TRBJ1-5 TRBV6-2/TRBV6-3 many TGTGCCAGCAGTTACTCTCCAGGGGTCCGAAGTCAGCCCCAGCATTTT CASSYSPGVRSQPQHF
TRBD2 15 TRBJ2-3 TRBV7-2 few TGTGCCAGCAGCTTAGGCGGGGGGCGGATAGATACGCAGTATTTT CASSLGGGRIDTQYF
- 16 TRBJ2-7 TRBV12-3/TRBV12-4 - TGTGCCAGCAGTTGGGGAGACAGGCGCCCTTCCTACGAGCAGTACTTC CASSWGDRRPSYEQYF
- 15 TRBJ2-3 TRBV10-3 - TGTGCCATCAGTGAGTCTGGGCAGAGCACAGATACGCAGTATTTT CAISESGQSTDTQYF
TRBD1 13 TRBJ2-3 TRBV12-3/TRBV12-4 - TGTGCCAGCAGTTCGACAGGGCCAGATACGCAGTATTTT CASSSTGPDTQYF
- 12 TRBJ2-7 TRBV3-1 - TGTGCCAGCAGCCAAGTTGTAGGGGAGCAGTACTTC CASSQVVGEQYF
- 9 TRBJ1-1 TRBV24-1 - TGTGCCACCTCTACTGAAGCTTTCTTT CATSTEAFF
- 18 TRBJ2-7 TRBV19 - TGTGCCAGTAGTATAGATACGACAACCGGGACGCGCTCCTACGAGCAGTACTTC CASSIDTTTGTRSYEQYF
TRBD2 15 TRBJ2-1 TRBV12-3/TRBV12-4 many TGTGCCAGCAGTTTACTAGCGGGAGGGCCTAATGAGCAGTTCTTC CASSLLAGGPNEQFF
- 14 TRBJ2-7 TRBV5-6 - TGTGCCAGCAGCTTAGGGTCGGCCTTAGGCGAGCAGTACTTC CASSLGSALGEQYF
- 13 TRBJ2-7 TRBV19 - TGTGCCAGTAGTATTCCTAGCCGAGGCGAGCAGTACTTC CASSIPSRGEQYF
TRBD2 14 TRBJ2-3 TRBV15 few TGTGCCACCAGCAGAGATACTAGCGGGGCTTCGCAGTATTTT CATSRDTSGASQYF
- 12 TRBJ2-2 TRBV7-7 few TGTGCCAGCAGCTTAGGGGAGGGGGAGCTGTTTTTT CASSLGEGELFF
TRBD1 15 TRBJ1-4 TRBV18 once TGTGCCAGCTCACCAGGACAGGGGTTTAATGAAAAACTGTTTTTT CASSPGQGFNEKLFF
- 16 TRBJ2-1 TRBV4-3 many TGCGCCAGCAGCCAAGGGCTTAGTGGCGTATACAATGAGCAGTTCTTC CASSQGLSGVYNEQFF
TRBD2 17 TRBJ2-2 TRBV5-1 - TGCGCCAGCAGCTTGGAGTCCTGGGCCAACGGGAGGGAGGAGCTGTTTTTT CASSLESWANGREELFF
- 17 TRBJ1-1 TRBV20-1 few TGCAGTGCTAGGGGGGGAAACAGACTCGCCATGAACACTGAAGCTTTCTTT CSARGGNRLAMNTEAFF
- 14 TRBJ2-7 TRBV9 few TGTGCCAGCAGCCCCCAGAGTTTCGAGGACGAGCAGTACTTC CASSPQSFEDEQYF
- 12 TRBJ1-2 TRBV2 few TGTGCCAGCGTGAGGCAGGGCTATGGCTACACCTTC CASVRQGYGYTF